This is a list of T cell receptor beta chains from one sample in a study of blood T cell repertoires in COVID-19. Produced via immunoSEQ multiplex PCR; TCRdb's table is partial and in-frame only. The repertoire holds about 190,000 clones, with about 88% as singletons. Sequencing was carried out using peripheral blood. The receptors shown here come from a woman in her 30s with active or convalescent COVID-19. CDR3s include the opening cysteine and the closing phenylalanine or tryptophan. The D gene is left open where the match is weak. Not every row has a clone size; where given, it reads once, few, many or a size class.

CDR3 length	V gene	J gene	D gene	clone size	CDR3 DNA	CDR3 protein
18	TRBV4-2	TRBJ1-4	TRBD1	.	TGTGCCAGCAGCCCCGGGACAGGGAATGGGGCTATAAGCGAAAAACTGTTTTTT	CASSPGTGNGAISEKLFF
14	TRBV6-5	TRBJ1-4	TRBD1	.	TGTGCCAGCAGCCCCGGACAGGGTTGGGAAAAACTGTTTTTT	CASSPGQGWEKLFF
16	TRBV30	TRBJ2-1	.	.	TGTGCCTGGAGTGTAAATGGCCGGGGGATTGGCAATGAGCAGTTCTTC	CAWSVNGRGIGNEQFF
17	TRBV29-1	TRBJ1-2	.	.	TGCAGCGCCTATATCGGACAGTCGGGAAGGACTAACTATGGCTACACCTTC	CSAYIGQSGRTNYGYTF
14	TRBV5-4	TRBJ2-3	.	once	TGTGCCAGCAGCCCTTATGTTACAGGAGATACGCAGTATTTT	CASSPYVTGDTQYF
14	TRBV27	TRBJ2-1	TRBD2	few	TGTGCCAGCAGTTTCTCGGGGGGGATCAATGAGCAGTTCTTC	CASSFSGGINEQFF
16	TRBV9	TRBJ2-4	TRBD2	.	TGTGCCAGCAGCGTAGGTCTGGGCCAGGGAGGGAACATTCAGTACTTC	CASSVGLGQGGNIQYF
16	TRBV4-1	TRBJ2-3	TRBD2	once	TGCGCCAGCAGCCCCCGGACTAGCGGGAGGGCAGATACGCAGTATTTT	CASSPRTSGRADTQYF
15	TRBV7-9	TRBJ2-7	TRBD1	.	TGTGCCAGCAGTTCGGACAGGGGGCTTCGGTACGAGCAGTACTTC	CASSSDRGLRYEQYF
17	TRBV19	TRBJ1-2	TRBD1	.	TGTGCCAGTAGTATCTCGACAGGGGGGTCCCCGGGCTATGGCTACACCTTC	CASSISTGGSPGYGYTF
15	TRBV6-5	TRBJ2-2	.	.	TGTGCCAGCAGCAGATGGGGACTGGCCACCGGGGAGCTGTTTTTT	CASSRWGLATGELFF
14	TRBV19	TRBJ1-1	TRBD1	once	TGTGCCAGTAGTGACAGGGAGAGGAACACTGAAGCTTTCTTT	CASSDRERNTEAFF
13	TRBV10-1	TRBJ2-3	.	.	TGCGCCAGCAGTGAGGTACACACAGATACGCAGTATTTT	CASSEVHTDTQYF
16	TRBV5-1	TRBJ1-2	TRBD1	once	TGCGCCAGCAGCTTCGGTCCCAGGGGGCCTCGTGATGGCTACACCTTC	CASSFGPRGPRDGYTF
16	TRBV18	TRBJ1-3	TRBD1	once	TGTGCCAGCTCACCAACAGGACAGGGGTTCGGAAACACCATATATTTT	CASSPTGQGFGNTIYF
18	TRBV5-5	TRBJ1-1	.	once	TGTGCCAGCAGCTTGGAGGCCACCTCCAGGGGCGCGGTCACTGAAGCTTTCTTT	CASSLEATSRGAVTEAFF
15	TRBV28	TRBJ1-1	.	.	TGTGCCAGCAGTTTAGGAGGGGTGATGAACACTGAAGCTTTCTTT	CASSLGGVMNTEAFF
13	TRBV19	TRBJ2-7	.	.	TGTGCCAGTAGTATGGGTTCGGAGTACGAGCAGTACTTC	CASSMGSEYEQYF
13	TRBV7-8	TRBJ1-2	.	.	TGTGCCAGCAGTCCCGACAGCACCTATGGCTACACCTTC	CASSPDSTYGYTF
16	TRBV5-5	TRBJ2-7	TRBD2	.	TGTGCCAGCAGCAGAATAGCGGGGCCGATCCAGTACGAGCAGTACTTC	CASSRIAGPIQYEQYF
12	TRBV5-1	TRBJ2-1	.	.	TGCGCCAGCAGCATTGAGTTCGTTGAGCAGTTCTTC	CASSIEFVEQFF
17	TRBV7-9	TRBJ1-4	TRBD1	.	TGTGCCAGCAGCCCAGCGACAGGGGGCGCGGAAAATGAAAAACTGTTTTTT	CASSPATGGAENEKLFF
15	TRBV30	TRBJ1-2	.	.	TGTGCCTGGAGTGGCCAGAACTACCTCGGGAGTGGCTACACCTTC	CAWSGQNYLGSGYTF
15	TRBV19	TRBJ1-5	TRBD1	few	TGTGCCAGTACCTACGGACAGGGAGGAGGTCAGCCCCAGCATTTT	CASTYGQGGGQPQHF
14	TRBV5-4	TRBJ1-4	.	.	TGTGCCAGCAGCTCGGACCCGGGGGGTGAAAAACTGTTTTTT	CASSSDPGGEKLFF
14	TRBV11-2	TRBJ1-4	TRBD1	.	TGTGCCAGCAGCCCCACAGGGGCTAATGAAAAACTGTTTTTT	CASSPTGANEKLFF
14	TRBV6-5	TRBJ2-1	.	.	TGTGCCAGCAGCCGGGACTCCTCCTACAATGAGCAGTTCTTC	CASSRDSSYNEQFF
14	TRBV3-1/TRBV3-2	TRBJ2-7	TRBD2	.	TGTGCCAGCAGCGGACTAGCGGGGGTCTACGAGCAGTACTTC	CASSGLAGVYEQYF
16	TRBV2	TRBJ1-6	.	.	TGTGCCAGCCATGGCCGGGCGGGGATACGGAATTCACCCCTCCACTTT	CASHGRAGIRNSPLHF
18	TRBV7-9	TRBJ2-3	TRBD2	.	TGTGCCAGCAGCTCACAACTAGCGGGAGGTACTAGCACAGATACGCAGTATTTT	CASSSQLAGGTSTDTQYF
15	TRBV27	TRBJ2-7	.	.	TGTGCCAGCAGTTTTCGCCAAGTAGCGCCCTACGAGCAGTACTTC	CASSFRQVAPYEQYF
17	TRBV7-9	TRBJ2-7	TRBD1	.	TGTGCCAGCAGCCCTCCTCACCGGGACAGGGGTCCCTACGAGCAGTACTTC	CASSPPHRDRGPYEQYF
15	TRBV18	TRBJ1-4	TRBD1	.	TGTGCCAGCTCACCACGGGACAGCTCTGCTGAAAAACTGTTTTTT	CASSPRDSSAEKLFF
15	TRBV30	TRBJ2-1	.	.	TGTGCCTGGAGTGACGAGACGACAGGTAACAATGAGCAGTTCTTC	CAWSDETTGNNEQFF
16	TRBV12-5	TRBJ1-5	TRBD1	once	TGTGCTAGTGGTTTGGGTGCAGGGGGGAGCAATCAGCCCCAGCATTTT	CASGLGAGGSNQPQHF
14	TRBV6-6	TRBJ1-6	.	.	TGTGCCAGCAGTACAGAGGGGGGGCTGGTGGCCCTCCACTTT	CASSTEGGLVALHF
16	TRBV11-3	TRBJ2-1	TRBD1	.	TGTGCCAGCAGCACGTACAGGGACAGTATAAACAATGAGCAGTTCTTC	CASSTYRDSINNEQFF
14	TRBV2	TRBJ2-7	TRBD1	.	TGTGCCAGCAGACAGGGACAGGGGTCCTACGAGCAGTACTTC	CASRQGQGSYEQYF
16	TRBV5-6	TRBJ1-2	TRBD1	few	TGTGCCAGCAGCTCCTACGGGACAGGGGGCGCTGGGGGCTACACCTTC	CASSSYGTGGAGGYTF
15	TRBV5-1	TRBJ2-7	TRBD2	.	TGCGCCAGCAGCTCGCGGGAGGGGGCCCTCTACGAGCAGTACTTC	CASSSREGALYEQYF
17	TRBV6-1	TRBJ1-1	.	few	TGTGCCAGCAGTGAATTCGTTCCATTAGGGGGGAACACTGAAGCTTTCTTT	CASSEFVPLGGNTEAFF
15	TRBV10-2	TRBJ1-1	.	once	TGCGCCAGCTACCTAAGGCGGGGAAAGGTCACTGAAGCTTTCTTT	CASYLRRGKVTEAFF
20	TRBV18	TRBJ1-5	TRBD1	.	TGTGCCAGCTCCCTTAAGGGACAGACGTCGAAATTTTATAGCAATCAGCCCCAGCATTTT	CASSLKGQTSKFYSNQPQHF
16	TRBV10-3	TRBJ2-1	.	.	TGTGCCATCAGTGCGTCCGAGGCAGTGGAGTTCAATGAGCAGTTCTTC	CAISASEAVEFNEQFF
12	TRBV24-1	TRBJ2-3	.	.	TGTGCCACCAGTGTTAGCATGGATACGCAGTATTTT	CATSVSMDTQYF
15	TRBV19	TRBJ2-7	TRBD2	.	TGTGCCAGTAGTAGACTAGCGGGAGGTGAGTCTTCGAAATACTTC	CASSRLAGGESSKYF
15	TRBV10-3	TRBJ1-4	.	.	TGTGCCATCAGTGAATCGATAAGTCAGGATGAAAAACTGTTTTTT	CAISESISQDEKLFF
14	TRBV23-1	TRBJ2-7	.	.	TGCGCCACCGTCGCCCCCAGATCTGATTACGAGCAGTACTTC	CATVAPRSDYEQYF
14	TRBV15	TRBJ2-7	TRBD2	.	TGTGCCACCAGCAGACAGCGGGGTCCCTACGAGCAGTACTTC	CATSRQRGPYEQYF
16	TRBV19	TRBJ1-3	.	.	TGTGCCAGTAGTACGGGGGGACTTAGCTCTGGAAACACCATATATTTT	CASSTGGLSSGNTIYF
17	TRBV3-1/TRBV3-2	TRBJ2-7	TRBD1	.	TGTGCCAGCAGCCAAGATCGAGGGGACAGGGCTTCCCACGAGCAGTACTTC	CASSQDRGDRASHEQYF
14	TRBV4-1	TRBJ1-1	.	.	TGCGCCAGCAGCCAGACAGGTCTAGGGGCTGAAGCTTTCTTT	CASSQTGLGAEAFF